Listed here are 2 T cell receptor beta chains from one sample, sequenced in a study of blood T cell repertoires in COVID-19. The data were produced by immunoSEQ multiplex PCR, yet TCRdb's version contains in-frame clones alone and is incomplete. The profile shows approximately 330,000 clones, around 85% of them singletons. Sequencing input: PBMCs or T cells enriched from blood (not recorded which). These receptors were collected from a middle-aged woman with acute COVID-19.

The chain couples TRBV7-2 to TRBJ1-2, with 7 positions matching TRBD1. J lost 6 bases, V lost 1 base, and 2 bases had no gene match. CDR3 length: 13 residues. The germline CDR1 and CDR2 sequences are SGHTA and FQGNSA. This CDR3 is CASSLGGGDGYTF. The CDR3 bases are TGTGCCAGCAGCTTAGGAGGGGGCGATGGCTACACCTTC.

This chain uses TRBV27 with TRBJ2-3, with 7 bases aligning to TRBD1. Trimming removed 7 bases from V and 2 bases from J; junction bases left unmatched: 6. In germline, CDR1 is MNHEY, CDR2 SMNVEV (reference sequence). The CDR3 consists of 14 residues. CDR3 region: CASNHRGLTDTQYF. The CDR3 DNA sequence: TGTGCCAGCAACCACAGGGGCCTCACAGATACGCAGTATTTT.